The rows below give T cell receptor beta chains drawn from one sample of a study of Ad26.COV2.S vaccination and SARS-CoV-2 variants. Repertoires were generated with immunoSEQ multiplex PCR, while TCRdb's copy carries only in-frame clones and drops some. The table lists 45,000 or so clones, roughly 80% of them singletons. Here the sequenced sample was peripheral blood, taken after recovery from COVID-19. Receptor source: a human donor who had recovered from COVID-19. CDR3s include the opening cysteine and the closing phenylalanine or tryptophan.

V gene	J gene	CDR3 protein
TRBV11-2	TRBJ2-5	CASSLGSRGVGQETQYF
TRBV5-1	TRBJ2-3	CASSDPSGAGADTQYF
TRBV5-1	TRBJ2-7	CASSSPRRGGTYEQYF
TRBV27	TRBJ1-1	CASSHPTGTGTEAFF
TRBV6-6	TRBJ1-2	CASSYRPGRANYGYTF
TRBV9	TRBJ2-5	CASSGRLAGGPETQYF
TRBV5-1	TRBJ1-1	CASSRGTGPAAFF
TRBV24-1	TRBJ2-3	CATSDPSTDTQYF
TRBV10-3	TRBJ2-2	CAIGYRVTGELFF
TRBV7-8	TRBJ2-1	CASSLSGNALYNEQFF
TRBV4-1	TRBJ2-1	CASSRDSEQFF
TRBV7-9	TRBJ1-1	CASSLETGGTEAFF
TRBV3-1/TRBV3-2	TRBJ2-7	CASSPTSLYEQYF
TRBV3-1/TRBV3-2	TRBJ1-2	CASSQELGRGGAGRGYTF
TRBV5-1	TRBJ2-3	CASSLAEGARTDTQYF
TRBV6-1	TRBJ1-1	CASSEWEGEGQRAFF
TRBV5-8	TRBJ1-1	CASSMTGAGVQAFF
TRBV10-3	TRBJ2-5	CAIGEGGIETQYF
TRBV4-1	TRBJ1-2	CASSQDRQFGYTF
TRBV3-1/TRBV3-2	TRBJ1-5	CASSQGRTGGWPQHF
TRBV6-5	TRBJ2-5	CASSYSPGGQETQYF
TRBV3-1/TRBV3-2	TRBJ1-2	CASSQVPLASLLANYGYTF
TRBV2	TRBJ2-2	CASNRGTGTGELFF
TRBV3-1/TRBV3-2	TRBJ1-2	CASSQDYGYTF